This T cell receptor (beta chain) stems from a study of long-term antiretroviral therapy in people with HIV. Study-wide results and limits: The blood, collected between about 2003 and 2018, was possibly taken under older ART regimens.

Turning to this clone: Its target is not known.

Looked up from germline, CDR1 is SGHVS and CDR2 is FNYEAQ. This CDR3 has 17 amino acids. The junction had 8 bases not matched to a gene; V was cut back by 0 bases and J by 3 bases. The assay, immunoSEQ v3.0, was run at survey level. Libraries were prepared by immunoSEQ multiplex PCR; TCRdb keeps only in-frame clonotypes and omits some of them. This table holds 23,000 or so clones, roughly 80% found once. This chain connects TRBV7-6 to TRBJ2-3, with 8 positions matching TRBD1. The sequence derives from a middle-aged man with HIV. The sequencing here drew on unsorted PBMCs, taken 0.4 years after starting antiretroviral therapy. Written as DNA, the CDR3 is TGTGCCAGCAGCTTAGCAGGGGGGCAGGGGGCGACAGATACGCAGTATTTT. The encoded protein is CASSLAGGQGATDTQYF.